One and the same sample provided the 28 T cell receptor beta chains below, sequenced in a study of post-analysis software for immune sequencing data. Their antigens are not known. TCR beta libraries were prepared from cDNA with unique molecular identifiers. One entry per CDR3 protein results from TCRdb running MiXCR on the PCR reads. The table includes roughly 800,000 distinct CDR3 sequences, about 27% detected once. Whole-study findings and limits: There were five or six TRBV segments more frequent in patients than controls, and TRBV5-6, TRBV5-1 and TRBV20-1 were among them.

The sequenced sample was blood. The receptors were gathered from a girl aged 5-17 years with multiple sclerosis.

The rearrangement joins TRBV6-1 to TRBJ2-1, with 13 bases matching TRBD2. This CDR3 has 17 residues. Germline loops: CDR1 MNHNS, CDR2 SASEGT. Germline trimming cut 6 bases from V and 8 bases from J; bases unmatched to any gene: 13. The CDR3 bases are TGTGCCAGCAGACGAACTAGCGGGGGGGCCGGAAAGGATGAGCAGTTCTTC. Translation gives CASRRTSGGAGKDEQFF.

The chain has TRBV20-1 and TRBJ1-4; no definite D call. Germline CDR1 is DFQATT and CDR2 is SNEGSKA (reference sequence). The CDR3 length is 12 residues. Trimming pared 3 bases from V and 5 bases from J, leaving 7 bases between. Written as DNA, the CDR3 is TGCAGTGCTAGTCGGCGAAATGAAAAACTGTTTTTT. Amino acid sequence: CSASRRNEKLFF.

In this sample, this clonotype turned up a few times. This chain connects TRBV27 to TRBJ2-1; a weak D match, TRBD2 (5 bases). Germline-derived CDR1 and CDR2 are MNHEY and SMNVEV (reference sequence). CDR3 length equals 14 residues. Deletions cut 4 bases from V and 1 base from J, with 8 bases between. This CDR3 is CASSSRASYNEQFF. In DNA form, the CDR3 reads TGTGCCAGCAGTTCGCGGGCTTCCTACAATGAGCAGTTCTTC.

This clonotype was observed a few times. The CDR3 region is CASSRLRRGQTNEKLFF. The CDR3 region has the DNA TGTGCCAGCAGCCGATTACGCAGGGGGCAAACTAATGAAAAACTGTTTTTT. V is TRBV27 and J is TRBJ1-4; 8 bases align to TRBD1. Unmatched junction bases numbered 10, after V lost 6 bases and J lost 1 base. Germline lookup yields CDR1 MNHEY and CDR2 SMNVEV (reference sequence). CDR3 length: 17 amino acids.

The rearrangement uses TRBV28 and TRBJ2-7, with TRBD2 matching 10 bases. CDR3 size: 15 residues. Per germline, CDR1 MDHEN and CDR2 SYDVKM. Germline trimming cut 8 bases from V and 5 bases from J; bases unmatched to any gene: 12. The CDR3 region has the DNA TGTGCCAGCCACACAGCGGGAGGGCTCTGGGACGAGCAGTACTTC. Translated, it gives CASHTAGGLWDEQYF.

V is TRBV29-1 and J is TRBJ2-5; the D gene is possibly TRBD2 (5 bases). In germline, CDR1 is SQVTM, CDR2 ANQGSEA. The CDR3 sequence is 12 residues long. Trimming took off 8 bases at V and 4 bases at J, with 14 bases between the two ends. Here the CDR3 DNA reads TGCAGCTCAACCGAGGGCCCAGAGACCCAGTACTTC. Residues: CSSTEGPETQYF. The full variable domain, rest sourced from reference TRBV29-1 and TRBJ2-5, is SAVISQKPSRDICQRGTSLTIQCQVDSQVTMMFWYRQQPGQSLTLIATANQGSEATYESGFVIDKFPISRPNLTFSTLTVSNMSPEDSSIYLCSSTEGPETQYFGPGTRLLVL.

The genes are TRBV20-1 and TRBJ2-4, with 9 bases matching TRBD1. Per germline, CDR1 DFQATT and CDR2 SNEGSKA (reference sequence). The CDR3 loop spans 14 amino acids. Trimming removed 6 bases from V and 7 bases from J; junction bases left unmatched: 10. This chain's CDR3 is CSAEGQGSMNIQYF. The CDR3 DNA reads TGCAGTGCCGAGGGACAGGGCAGTATGAACATTCAGTACTTC.

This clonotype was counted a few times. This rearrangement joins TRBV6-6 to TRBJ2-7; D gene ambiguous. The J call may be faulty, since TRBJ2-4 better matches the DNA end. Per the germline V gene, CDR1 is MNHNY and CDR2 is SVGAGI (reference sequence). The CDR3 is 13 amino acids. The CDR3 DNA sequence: TGTGCCAGCAGTTACGTGCGCGCGGACATTCAGTACTTC. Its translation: CASSYVRADIQYF.

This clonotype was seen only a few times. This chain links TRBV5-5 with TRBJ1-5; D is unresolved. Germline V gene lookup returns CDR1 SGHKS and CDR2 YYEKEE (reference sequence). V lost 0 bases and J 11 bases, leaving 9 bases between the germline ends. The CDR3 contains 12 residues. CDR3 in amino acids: CASSLGSGAQHF. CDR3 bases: TGTGCCAGCAGCTTGGGAAGTGGGGCCCAGCATTTT.

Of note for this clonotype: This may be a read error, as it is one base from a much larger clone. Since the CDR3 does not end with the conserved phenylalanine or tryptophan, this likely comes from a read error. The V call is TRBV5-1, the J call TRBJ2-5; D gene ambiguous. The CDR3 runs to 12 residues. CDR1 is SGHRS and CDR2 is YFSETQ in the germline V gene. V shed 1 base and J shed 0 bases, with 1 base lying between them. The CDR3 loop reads CASSLYQETQYI. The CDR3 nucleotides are TGCGCCAGCAGCTTGTACCAAGAGACCCAGTACATC.

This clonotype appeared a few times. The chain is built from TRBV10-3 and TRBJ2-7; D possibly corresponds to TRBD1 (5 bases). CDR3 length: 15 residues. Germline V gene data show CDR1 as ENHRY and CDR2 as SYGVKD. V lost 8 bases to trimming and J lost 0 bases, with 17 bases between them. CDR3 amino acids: CAIAARVPSSYEQYF. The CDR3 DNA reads TGTGCCATCGCGGCCAGGGTCCCGAGCTCCTACGAGCAGTACTTC.

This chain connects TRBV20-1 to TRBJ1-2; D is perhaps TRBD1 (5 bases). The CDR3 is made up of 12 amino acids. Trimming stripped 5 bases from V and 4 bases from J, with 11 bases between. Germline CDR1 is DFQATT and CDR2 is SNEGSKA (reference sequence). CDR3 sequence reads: CSAPGTVYGYTF. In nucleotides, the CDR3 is TGCAGTGCTCCTGGGACGGTCTATGGCTACACCTTC.

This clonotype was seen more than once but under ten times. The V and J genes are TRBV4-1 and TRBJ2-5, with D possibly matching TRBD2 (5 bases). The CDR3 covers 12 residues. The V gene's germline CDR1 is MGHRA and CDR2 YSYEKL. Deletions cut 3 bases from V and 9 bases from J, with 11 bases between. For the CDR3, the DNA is TGCGCCAGCAGCCAGGGGAGCGAGGCCCAGTACTTC. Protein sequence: CASSQGSEAQYF.

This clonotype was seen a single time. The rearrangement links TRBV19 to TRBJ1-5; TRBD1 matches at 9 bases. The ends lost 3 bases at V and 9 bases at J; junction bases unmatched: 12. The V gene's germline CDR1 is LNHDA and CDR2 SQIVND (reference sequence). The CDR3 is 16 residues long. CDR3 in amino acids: CASSISGQGARLPQHF. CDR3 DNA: TGTGCCAGTAGTATCTCGGGACAGGGTGCCCGACTGCCCCAGCATTTT.

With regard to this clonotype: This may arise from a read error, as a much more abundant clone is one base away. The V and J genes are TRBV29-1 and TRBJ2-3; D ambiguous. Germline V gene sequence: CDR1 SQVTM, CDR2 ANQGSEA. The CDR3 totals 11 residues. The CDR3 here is CGVRSTDTQYF. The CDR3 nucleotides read TGCGGCGTGAGGAGCACAGATACGCAGTATTTT.

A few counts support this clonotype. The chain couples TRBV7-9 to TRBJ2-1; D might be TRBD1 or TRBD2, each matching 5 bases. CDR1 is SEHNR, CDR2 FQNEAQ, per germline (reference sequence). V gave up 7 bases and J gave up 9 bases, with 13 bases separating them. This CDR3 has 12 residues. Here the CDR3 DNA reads TGTGCCAGCATCACCGGTGGGGGTGAGCAGTTCTTC. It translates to CASITGGGEQFF.

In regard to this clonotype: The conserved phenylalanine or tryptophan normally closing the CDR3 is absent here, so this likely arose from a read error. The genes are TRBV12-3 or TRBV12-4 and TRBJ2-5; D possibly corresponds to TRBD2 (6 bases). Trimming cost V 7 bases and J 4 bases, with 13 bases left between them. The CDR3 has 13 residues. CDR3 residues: CASTSGVRETQYV. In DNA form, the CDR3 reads TGTGCCAGCACCTCGGGGGTCAGAGAGACCCAGTACGTC.

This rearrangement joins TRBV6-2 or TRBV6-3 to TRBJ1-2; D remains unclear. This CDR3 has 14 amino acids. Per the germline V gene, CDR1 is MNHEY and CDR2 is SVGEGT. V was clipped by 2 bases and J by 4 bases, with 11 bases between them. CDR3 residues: CASSYDRNSYGYTF. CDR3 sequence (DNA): TGTGCCAGCAGTTACGATCGCAACTCCTATGGCTACACCTTC.

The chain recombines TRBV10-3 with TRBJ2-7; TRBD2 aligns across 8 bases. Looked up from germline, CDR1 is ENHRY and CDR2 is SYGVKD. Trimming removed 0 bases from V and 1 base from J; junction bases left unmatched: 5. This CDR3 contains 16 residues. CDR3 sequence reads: CAISESGAGGSYEQYF. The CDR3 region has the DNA TGTGCCATCAGTGAGTCAGGGGCGGGAGGATCCTACGAGCAGTACTTC.

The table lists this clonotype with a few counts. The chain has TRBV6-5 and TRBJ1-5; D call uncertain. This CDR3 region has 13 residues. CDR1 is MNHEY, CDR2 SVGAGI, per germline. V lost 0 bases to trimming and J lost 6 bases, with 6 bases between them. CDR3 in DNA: TGTGCCAGCAGTTACTCGATCGTTCAGCCCCAGCATTTT. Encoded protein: CASSYSIVQPQHF.

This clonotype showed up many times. The CDR3 nucleotides are TGCAGTGCTAGTGCCGAGCAGTACTTC. This translates into CSASAEQYF. This chain joins TRBV20-1 and TRBJ2-5; unclear D gene. The closer fit of TRBJ2-7 to the DNA end suggests the J call may be wrong. The CDR3 extends over 9 amino acids. Germline CDR1 DFQATT, CDR2 SNEGSKA (reference sequence).

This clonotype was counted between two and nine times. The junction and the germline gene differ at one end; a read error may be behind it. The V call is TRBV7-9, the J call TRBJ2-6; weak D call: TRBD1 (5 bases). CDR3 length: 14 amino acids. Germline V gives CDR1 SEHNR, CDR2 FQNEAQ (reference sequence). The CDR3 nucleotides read TGTGCCAGCAAGGCTGACTCTGGGGCCAACGTCCGGACTTTC. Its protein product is CASKADSGANVRTF. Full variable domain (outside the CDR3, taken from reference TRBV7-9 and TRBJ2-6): DTGVSQNPRHKITKRGQNVTFRCDPISEHNRLYWYRQTLGQGPEFLTYFQNEAQLEKSRLLSDRFSAERPKGSFSTLEIQRTEQGDSAMYLCASKADSGANVRTFGAGSRLTVL.

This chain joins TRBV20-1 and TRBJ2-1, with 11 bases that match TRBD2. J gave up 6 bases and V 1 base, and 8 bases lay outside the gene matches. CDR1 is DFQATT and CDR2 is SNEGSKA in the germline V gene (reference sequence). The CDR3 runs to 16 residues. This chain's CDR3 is CSARVLAGAGLNEQFF. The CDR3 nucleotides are TGCAGTGCTAGAGTACTAGCGGGAGCGGGTCTCAATGAGCAGTTCTTC.

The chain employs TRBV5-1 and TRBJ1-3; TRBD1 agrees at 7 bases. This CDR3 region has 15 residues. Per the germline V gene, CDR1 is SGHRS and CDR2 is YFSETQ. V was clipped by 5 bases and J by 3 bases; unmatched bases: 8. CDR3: CASSSTGEFGNTIYF. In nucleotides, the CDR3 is TGCGCCAGCAGTTCAACAGGGGAGTTTGGAAACACCATATATTTT.

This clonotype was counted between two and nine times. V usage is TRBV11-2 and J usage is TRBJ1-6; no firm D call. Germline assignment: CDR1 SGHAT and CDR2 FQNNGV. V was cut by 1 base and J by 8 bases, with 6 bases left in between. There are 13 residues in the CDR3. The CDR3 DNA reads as TGTGCCAGCAGCTTAGGGACCGATTCACCCCTCCACTTT. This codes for CASSLGTDSPLHF. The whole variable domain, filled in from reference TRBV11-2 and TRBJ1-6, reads EAGVAQSPRYKIIEKRQSVAFWCNPISGHATLYWYQQILGQGPKLLIQFQNNGVVDDSQLPKDRFSAERLKGVDSTLKIQPAKLEDSAVYLCASSLGTDSPLHFGNGTRLTVT.

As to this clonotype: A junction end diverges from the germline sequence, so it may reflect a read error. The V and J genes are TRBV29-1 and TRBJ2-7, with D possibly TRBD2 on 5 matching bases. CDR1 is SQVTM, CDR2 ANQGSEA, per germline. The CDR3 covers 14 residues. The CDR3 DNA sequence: TGCAGCGTCCCCAGACTGGGAGTAACCTACGAGCAGTGCTTC. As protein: CSVPRLGVTYEQCF.

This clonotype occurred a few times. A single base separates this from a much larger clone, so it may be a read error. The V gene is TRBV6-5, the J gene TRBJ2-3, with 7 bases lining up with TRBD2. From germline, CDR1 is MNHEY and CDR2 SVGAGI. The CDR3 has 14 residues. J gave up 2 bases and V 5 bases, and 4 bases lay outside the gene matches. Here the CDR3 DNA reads TGTGCCAGCAGTAGCGGGGAGTACACAGATACGCAGTATTTT. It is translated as CASSSGEYTDTQYF.

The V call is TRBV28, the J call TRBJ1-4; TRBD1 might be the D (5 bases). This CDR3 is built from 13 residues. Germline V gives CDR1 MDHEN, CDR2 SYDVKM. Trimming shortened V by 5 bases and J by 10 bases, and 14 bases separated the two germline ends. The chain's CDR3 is CASSISPGGKLFF. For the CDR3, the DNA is TGTGCCAGCAGTATCTCCCCCGGGGGAAAACTGTTTTTT.